A single sample is the source of the 30 T cell receptor beta chains below, sequenced in a study of T cell changes during pregnancy in multiple sclerosis. The data were produced by immunoSEQ multiplex PCR, yet TCRdb's version contains in-frame clones alone and is incomplete. The sample comprises under 60,000 clones, approximately 91% of which are singletons, and about 9.4% rests with the top ten. The sample was CD8+ T cells from peripheral blood mononuclear cells, taken after pregnancy. The receptors were gathered from a female donor with multiple sclerosis, enrolled in a pregnancy study.

The CDR3 reads CASGRDSSYEQYF. For the CDR3, the DNA is TGTGCCAGCGGCCGGGACAGCTCCTACGAGCAGTACTTC. The genes are TRBV11-2 and TRBJ2-7, with 7 bases matching TRBD1. The CDR3 is 13 amino acids. V lost 8 bases and J lost 0; bases outside the gene matches: 4. CDR1 is SGHAT, CDR2 FQNNGV, per germline.

V and J are TRBV19 and TRBJ1-6, with D hard to call. V lost 1 base and J lost 8, with 12 bases in between. The V gene's germline CDR1 is LNHDA and CDR2 SQIVND (reference sequence). The CDR3 has 15 residues. The CDR3 loop reads CASSIVAGLHSPLHF. The CDR3 nucleotides read TGTGCCAGTAGTATAGTGGCCGGGTTGCATTCACCCCTCCACTTT.

The rearrangement joins TRBV11-2 to TRBJ1-1; 8 bases align to TRBD1. The germline CDR1 and CDR2 sequences are SGHAT and FQNNGV. V trimming: 4 bases; J trimming: 4 bases; junction bases outside the gene matches: 5. The CDR3 is 14 amino acids. The CDR3 loop is CASSSTGAVTEAFF. The CDR3 region has the DNA TGTGCCAGCAGCTCGACAGGGGCTGTCACTGAAGCTTTCTTT. The full variable domain, its missing parts supplied by reference TRBV11-2 and TRBJ1-1, is EAGVAQSPRYKIIEKRQSVAFWCNPISGHATLYWYQQILGQGPKLLIQFQNNGVVDDSQLPKDRFSAERLKGVDSTLKIQPAKLEDSAVYLCASSSTGAVTEAFFGQGTRLTVV.

This chain joins TRBV11-2 and TRBJ2-1; 10 bases are shared with TRBD2. The germline gives CDR1 SGHAT, CDR2 FQNNGV. CDR3 length: 17 amino acids. Germline trimming cut 0 bases from V and 6 bases from J; bases unmatched to any gene: 8. CDR3 DNA: TGTGCCAGCAGCTTAGAATGGTCCAGCGGGGGGGGCAATGAGCAGTTCTTC. The encoded protein is CASSLEWSSGGGNEQFF.

The CDR3 sequence: CASSSGARGLSEAFF. DNA of the CDR3: TGTGCCAGCAGTTCTGGGGCCAGGGGGCTCTCTGAAGCTTTCTTT. J is TRBJ1-1 and V is TRBV6-5; 8 positions agree with TRBD1. The CDR3 is 15 amino acids. Germline V gives CDR1 MNHEY, CDR2 SVGAGI. J lost 6 bases, V lost 4 bases, and 10 bases had no gene match.

The chain has TRBV5-6 and TRBJ1-5; possibly TRBD1 for D (5 bases). Germline V gene data show CDR1 as SGHDT and CDR2 as YYEEEE. The ends were cut back, 0 bases at V and 7 bases at J, with 11 bases in the middle. This CDR3 spans 14 amino acids. The CDR3, as DNA: TGTGCCAGCAGCTTGGGGGGGGAAGGCCAGCCCCAGCATTTT. Protein product: CASSLGGEGQPQHF.

The chain uses TRBV7-9 and TRBJ2-7; weak D call: TRBD1 (6 bases). CDR1 is SEHNR and CDR2 is FQNEAQ in the germline V gene (reference sequence). The CDR3 is 15 residues long. Trimming removed 5 bases at V and 3 bases at J, with 17 bases between. For the CDR3, the DNA is TGTGCCAGCAGCACCGGACAGTGGGGGTTCTACGAGCAGTACTTC. As protein: CASSTGQWGFYEQYF.

The V call is TRBV27, the J call TRBJ1-4; 8 nucleotides line up with TRBD1. The CDR3 spans 14 residues. V gave up 4 bases and J gave up 8 bases; unmatched junction bases: 6. Germline V gene lookup returns CDR1 MNHEY and CDR2 SMNVEV (reference sequence). The CDR3 protein is CASSSTGVNEKLFF. CDR3 nucleotide sequence: TGTGCCAGCAGTTCGACAGGGGTAAACGAAAAACTGTTTTTT.

This clone was found a few times. The chain combines TRBV18 with TRBJ1-1, with 10 bases identical to TRBD1. Germline CDR1 reads KGHSH; CDR2 reads LQKENI. V dropped 5 bases and J dropped 5; count of bases not matched to a gene: 8. The CDR3 consists of 15 residues. The CDR3 DNA reads TGTGCCAGCTCAACGGGACAGGGGTGGAGGACTGAAGCTTTCTTT. Translated, it gives CASSTGQGWRTEAFF. Variable domain in full (rest from reference TRBV18 and TRBJ1-1): NAGVMQNPRHLVRRRGQEARLRCSPMKGHSHVYWYRQLPEEGLKFMVYLQKENIIDESGMPKERFSAEFPKEGPSILRIQQVVRGDSAAYFCASSTGQGWRTEAFFGQGTRLTVV.

This sequence joins TRBV15 and TRBJ2-7; D may be TRBD2 (6 bases). With 0 bases removed from V and 4 bases from J, the gap between germline ends came to 19 bases. The V gene's germline CDR1 is LNHNV and CDR2 YYDKDF (reference sequence). The CDR3 runs 17 residues. CDR3 protein: CATSRDRGSSGRYEQYF. The CDR3 region has the DNA TGTGCCACCAGCAGAGATCGGGGGAGTTCGGGGCGGTACGAGCAGTACTTC.

The J gene is TRBJ1-5, the V gene TRBV27, with 7 positions matching TRBD1. Germline V lookup: CDR1 MNHEY, CDR2 SMNVEV (reference sequence). The CDR3 length is 13 residues. J gave up 7 bases and V 4 bases, and 4 bases lay outside the gene matches. The CDR3 sequence is CASSSGGRQPQHF. In DNA form, the CDR3 reads TGTGCCAGCAGTTCAGGGGGTCGGCAGCCCCAGCATTTT.

The V and J genes are TRBV29-1 and TRBJ2-3, with D maybe TRBD1 (6 bases). The CDR3 runs to 14 residues. Between the trimmed V and J ends, which lost 5 bases and 6 bases, there was a span of 18 bases. Germline V gives CDR1 SQVTM, CDR2 ANQGSEA. The CDR3 DNA is TGCAGCGTTTGGGACAATAGGTTCTCGGATACGCAGTATTTT. Its translation is CSVWDNRFSDTQYF.

This clone was detected only once. The V and J genes are TRBV7-6 and TRBJ2-7; 9 nucleotides match TRBD1. V was clipped by 5 bases and J by 1 base; unmatched bases: 9. The CDR3 has 16 amino acids. Per the germline V gene, CDR1 is SGHVS and CDR2 is FNYEAQ. The DNA for the CDR3 is TGTGCCAGCAGCCTAGGGGCCGGGACAGGGTCCTACGAGCAGTACTTC. This encodes CASSLGAGTGSYEQYF.

This clone has a single count. The rearrangement joins TRBV29-1 to TRBJ1-2; possibly TRBD1 for D (6 bases). This CDR3 has 13 amino acids. Germline V gives CDR1 SQVTM, CDR2 ANQGSEA. With 8 bases removed from V and 6 bases from J, the gap between germline ends came to 19 bases. Here the CDR3 DNA reads TGCAGCACACTATTGGACAGCATTGATGGCTACACCTTC. This codes for CSTLLDSIDGYTF. The full variable domain, completed using reference TRBV29-1 and TRBJ1-2, is SAVISQKPSRDICQRGTSLTIQCQVDSQVTMMFWYRQQPGQSLTLIATANQGSEATYESGFVIDKFPISRPNLTFSTLTVSNMSPEDSSIYLCSTLLDSIDGYTFGSGTRLTVV.

J is TRBJ1-1 and V is TRBV5-1; 7 bases agree with TRBD1. This CDR3 comprises 13 residues. The V gene's germline CDR1 is SGHRS and CDR2 YFSETQ. V lost 2 bases, J lost 6 bases, and 4 bases stayed unmatched. The CDR3 DNA follows: TGCGCCAGCAGCTTAAACAGGGGCCCTGAAGCTTTCTTT. Protein product: CASSLNRGPEAFF.

The chain employs TRBV6-5 and TRBJ2-5; 7 bases line up with TRBD2. CDR1 MNHEY and CDR2 SVGAGI come from the germline V gene. The length of the CDR3 is 16 residues. V lost 2 bases to trimming and J lost 5 bases; unmatched junction nucleotides: 11. As DNA, the CDR3 is TGTGCCAGCAGTTACGCGCAGGGTCGGGGGGTCGAGACCCAGTACTTC. This codes for CASSYAQGRGVETQYF.

The rearrangement joins TRBV11-2 to TRBJ2-7; TRBD1 is a possible D gene (6 bases). CDR3 length: 13 residues. Germline CDR1 reads SGHAT; CDR2 reads FQNNGV. Between the trimmed V and J ends, which lost 7 bases and 4 bases, there was a span of 14 bases. Here the CDR3 DNA reads TGTGCCAGCACCGAAGCAGGGGAATACGAGCAGTACTTC. Protein: CASTEAGEYEQYF.

CDR3 DNA sequence: TGTGCCAGCAGAGGAGGGGCCGCCTACAATGAGCAGTTCTTC. It is translated as CASRGGAAYNEQFF. The rearrangement links TRBV25-1 to TRBJ2-1; tentative D call: TRBD2 (6 bases). V lost 6 bases and J 2 bases, leaving 11 bases between the germline ends. This CDR3 comprises 14 residues. Germline assignment: CDR1 MGHDK and CDR2 SYGVNS.

V usage is TRBV9 and J usage is TRBJ1-4, with a weak D call TRBD1 (6 bases). V shed 4 bases and J shed 5 bases, with 18 bases lying between them. This CDR3 has 16 residues. The germline V gene has CDR1 SGDLS and CDR2 YYNGEE. For the CDR3, the DNA is TGTGCCAGCAGCCCCCACATACAGGGAACGAATGAAAAACTGTTTTTT. It yields the protein CASSPHIQGTNEKLFF.

The chain links TRBV29-1 to TRBJ2-5; TRBD1 is a possible D gene (5 bases). The CDR3 runs 13 residues. Deletions cut 7 bases from V and 0 bases from J, with 12 bases between. Germline V gene data show CDR1 as SQVTM and CDR2 as ANQGSEA. The CDR3 spells CSGLGQNQETQYF. For the CDR3, the DNA is TGCAGCGGGCTGGGGCAGAACCAAGAGACCCAGTACTTC.

The V call is TRBV27, the J call TRBJ2-1; D not resolved. CDR1 MNHEY and CDR2 SMNVEV come from the germline V gene (reference sequence). This CDR3 region has 11 residues. V was cut by 6 bases and J by 4 bases, with 4 bases left in between. This CDR3 reads CASRLYNEQFF. CDR3 DNA: TGTGCCAGCAGACTATACAATGAGCAGTTCTTC.

The genes are TRBV27 and TRBJ1-1; tentatively, D is TRBD1 (5 bases). In germline, CDR1 is MNHEY, CDR2 SMNVEV (reference sequence). Trimming removed 5 bases at V and 9 bases at J, with 10 bases between. The CDR3 has 11 residues. For the CDR3, the DNA is TGTGCCAGCAGTCAGGGCGGGAAAGCTTTCTTT. It is translated as CASSQGGKAFF.

This clone has only a few counts. This chain joins TRBV6-1 and TRBJ2-5; D gene uncertain. Germline CDR1 MNHNS, CDR2 SASEGT. This CDR3 spans 14 amino acids. Trimming pared 3 bases from V and 5 bases from J, leaving 13 bases between. This CDR3 is CASSEASGWETQYF. DNA of the CDR3: TGTGCCAGCAGTGAGGCTAGTGGGTGGGAGACCCAGTACTTC.

This chain connects TRBV4-2 to TRBJ1-1; D is perhaps TRBD1 (5 bases). V lost 4 bases, J lost 1 base, and 13 bases lay in between. CDR3 length: 15 amino acids. Germline V gene sequence: CDR1 LGHNA, CDR2 YNFKEQ. The CDR3: CASSPSPGGNTEAFF. CDR3 nucleotides: TGTGCCAGCAGCCCCAGCCCGGGGGGGAACACTGAAGCTTTCTTT.

The chain couples TRBV6-4 to TRBJ2-3; 8 bases are a match to TRBD2. This CDR3 contains 15 residues. Trimming removed 2 bases from V and 0 bases from J; junction bases left unmatched: 1. The germline V gene has CDR1 MRHNA and CDR2 SNTAGT. CDR3 bases: TGTGCCAGCAGTGACAGCGGGGGTAGCACAGATACGCAGTATTTT. This sequence encodes CASSDSGGSTDTQYF.

This clone was observed a single time. The chain recombines TRBV5-6 with TRBJ2-7; the D gene is possibly TRBD2 (7 bases). The length of the CDR3 is 15 residues. Germline loops: CDR1 SGHDT, CDR2 YYEEEE. Trimming cost V 3 bases and J 2 bases, with 15 bases left between them. This chain's CDR3 is CASSWGGAHTYEQYF. The CDR3 DNA sequence: TGTGCCAGCAGCTGGGGGGGGGCTCACACCTACGAGCAGTACTTC.

This clone showed up just once. The rearrangement links TRBV7-3 to TRBJ2-6; 9 bases are a match to TRBD2. CDR3 length: 18 amino acids. The trim removed 5 bases at V and 4 bases at J, leaving 12 bases unmatched. The germline V gene has CDR1 SGHTA and CDR2 FQGTGA. The CDR3 is CASSPVERGVTGANVLTF. For the CDR3, the DNA is TGTGCCAGCAGCCCCGTTGAGCGGGGGGTTACGGGGGCCAACGTCCTGACTTTC.

V usage is TRBV9 and J usage is TRBJ1-5; D possibly corresponds to TRBD1 (5 bases). The CDR3 covers 14 residues. Trimming left V 2 bases short and J 5 bases short, with 11 bases between. Germline values: CDR1 SGDLS, CDR2 YYNGEE. CDR3 region: CASSVGGGDQPQHF. DNA of the CDR3: TGTGCCAGCAGCGTTGGTGGAGGGGATCAGCCCCAGCATTTT.

This chain connects TRBV7-6 to TRBJ2-7, with D possibly matching TRBD1 (6 bases). Germline CDR1 reads SGHVS; CDR2 reads FNYEAQ. The CDR3 is 16 amino acids. V was cut by 0 bases and J by 1 base, with 13 bases left in between. The CDR3 spells CASSLAKDSQSYEQYF. CDR3 nucleotide sequence: TGTGCCAGCAGCTTAGCGAAGGACAGTCAATCCTACGAGCAGTACTTC.

This chain joins TRBV7-8 and TRBJ2-7; D perhaps matches TRBD1 (6 bases). V was clipped by 2 bases and J by 6 bases, with 17 bases between them. Germline lookup yields CDR1 SGHVS and CDR2 FQNEAQ. CDR3 length: 15 residues. The CDR3, as DNA: TGTGCCAGCAGCTTAAGGGAAACAGGGTACGGCGAGCAGTACTTC. This sequence encodes CASSLRETGYGEQYF.